Listed below are T cell receptor beta chains from one sample, sequenced in a study of persistence of HIV-infected CD4 T cells. These receptors have no identified antigens. The protocol was immunoSEQ multiplex PCR, while the TCRdb copy is restricted to in-frame clones and leaves out a portion. The repertoire holds under 45,000 clones, with roughly 90% as singletons. The sample consisted of CD4+ T cells sorted from PBMCs after roughly 17-hour stimulation, taken from a patient who received antiretroviral therapy. The receptors come from an adult man with HIV who was CMV-seropositive. CDR3s include the opening cysteine and the closing phenylalanine or tryptophan. D genes are given only for firm matches. Clone size is not always given. Where it is, it says once, few, many or a class for expanded clones.

V,D,length,size,J,CDR3,DNA
TRBV6-4,TRBD1,15,.,TRBJ1-2,CASSDQTGGSHGYTF,TGTGCCAGCAGTGACCAGACAGGGGGAAGTCATGGCTACACCTTC
TRBV6-5,.,14,.,TRBJ2-3,CASSRDISTDTQYF,TGTGCCAGCAGCCGGGACATTAGCACAGATACGCAGTATTTT
TRBV20-1,TRBD1,12,.,TRBJ2-5,CSASDRGETQYF,TGCAGTGCTAGTGACAGGGGAGAGACCCAGTACTTC
TRBV3-1/TRBV3-2,.,14,.,TRBJ1-1,CASSPYAGDTEAFF,TGTGCCAGCAGCCCCTATGCCGGGGACACTGAAGCTTTCTTT
TRBV3-1/TRBV3-2,.,15,.,TRBJ2-3,CASSTWGARTDTQYF,TGTGCCAGCAGCACCTGGGGGGCGAGGACAGATACGCAGTATTTT
TRBV6-5,.,13,.,TRBJ1-5,CASTPQGDQPQHF,TGTGCCAGCACCCCACAGGGCGATCAGCCCCAGCATTTT
TRBV6-5,TRBD2,15,.,TRBJ2-3,CASSYSGGITDTQYF,TGTGCCAGCAGTTACTCGGGAGGGATAACAGATACGCAGTATTTT
TRBV6-6,.,14,few,TRBJ1-5,CASSYETDYQPQHF,TGTGCCAGCAGTTACGAGACAGACTATCAGCCCCAGCATTTT
TRBV7-8,TRBD1,17,.,TRBJ1-5,CASSLMSGTGNNQPQHF,TGTGCCAGCAGCTTAATGTCCGGGACAGGGAACAATCAGCCCCAGCATTTT
TRBV6-5,.,14,once,TRBJ2-2,CASSYSQVTGELFF,TGTGCCAGCAGTTACTCACAGGTGACCGGGGAGCTGTTTTTT
TRBV5-6,.,15,.,TRBJ2-1,CASSPMKGAGNEQFF,TGTGCCAGCAGCCCGATGAAGGGTGCGGGAAATGAGCAGTTCTTC
TRBV12-3/TRBV12-4,.,12,.,TRBJ2-3,CASSSTADTQYF,TGTGCCAGCAGTTCGACGGCGGATACGCAGTATTTT
TRBV4-1,TRBD2,16,.,TRBJ2-2,CASSLWNVGGSGELFF,TGCGCCAGCAGCCTTTGGAATGTCGGGGGGTCCGGGGAGCTGTTTTTT
TRBV5-5,TRBD2,16,.,TRBJ2-3,CASSFREGRPTDTQYF,TGTGCCAGCAGCTTCCGGGAGGGGAGGCCCACAGATACGCAGTATTTT
TRBV7-8,.,12,.,TRBJ2-3,CASSRFGDTQYF,TGTGCCAGCAGCCGCTTCGGGGATACGCAGTATTTT
TRBV28,.,14,few,TRBJ1-5,CASRPGGSNQPQHF,TGTGCCAGCAGGCCGGGTGGGAGCAATCAGCCCCAGCATTTT
TRBV5-1,.,16,.,TRBJ1-1,CASSFNWAGEDTEAFF,TGCGCCAGCAGCTTTAATTGGGCAGGAGAAGACACTGAAGCTTTCTTT
TRBV6-4,.,13,.,TRBJ2-1,CASSDSNRNEQFF,TGTGCCAGCAGTGACTCGAACAGAAATGAGCAGTTCTTC
TRBV19,.,13,.,TRBJ1-1,CASSAQGGTEAFF,TGTGCCAGTAGTGCGCAGGGTGGCACTGAAGCTTTCTTT
TRBV5-1,.,15,.,TRBJ2-3,CASSLAVGSTDTQYF,TGCGCCAGCAGCTTGGCTGTCGGGAGCACAGATACGCAGTATTTT
TRBV9,TRBD2,17,.,TRBJ2-2,CASSPRRGAWNTGELFF,TGTGCCAGCAGCCCACGGCGGGGGGCTTGGAACACCGGGGAGCTGTTTTTT
TRBV10-3,TRBD1,14,.,TRBJ1-2,CAISGDRGQNGYTF,TGTGCCATCAGTGGGGACAGGGGGCAGAATGGCTACACCTTC
TRBV9,.,15,.,TRBJ2-3,CASSVGGGSTDTQYF,TGTGCCAGCAGCGTAGGTGGAGGCTCCACAGATACGCAGTATTTT
TRBV18,TRBD1,13,.,TRBJ1-6,CASSPTGVSPLHF,TGTGCCAGCTCACCGACAGGGGTCTCACCCCTCCACTTT
TRBV21-1,.,14,.,TRBJ2-6,CARVGCSGANVLTF,TGTGCCAGGGTCGGATGCTCTGGGGCCAACGTCCTGACTTTC
TRBV29-1,TRBD1,10,.,TRBJ1-1,CSVVDRGAFF,TGCAGCGTTGTCGACAGGGGGGCTTTCTTT
TRBV12-3/TRBV12-4,.,13,.,TRBJ1-2,CASKGGSNYGYTF,TGTGCCAGCAAAGGAGGCAGCAACTATGGCTACACCTTC
TRBV18,.,15,.,TRBJ2-6,CASSPQPLETNVLTF,TGTGCCAGCTCGCCCCAACCTCTGGAAACCAACGTCCTGACTTTC
TRBV7-9,.,14,.,TRBJ1-1,CASSRLGGATEAFF,TGTGCCAGCAGCCGCTTGGGGGGGGCCACTGAAGCTTTCTTT
TRBV6-1,.,15,few,TRBJ1-5,CASSEGAERDQPQHF,TGTGCCAGCAGTGAAGGGGCAGAAAGGGATCAGCCCCAGCATTTT
TRBV24-1,TRBD1,16,.,TRBJ2-2,CATSEIQGAGTGELFF,TGTGCCACCAGTGAAATACAGGGGGCTGGCACCGGGGAGCTGTTTTTT
TRBV6-6,TRBD1,15,.,TRBJ2-5,CASSFPGQGVQTQYF,TGTGCCAGCAGTTTTCCGGGACAGGGGGTACAGACCCAGTACTTC
TRBV7-2,TRBD1,13,.,TRBJ2-7,CASSFTGVPEQYF,TGTGCCAGCAGCTTCACAGGGGTCCCCGAGCAGTACTTC
TRBV4-1,TRBD1,15,.,TRBJ2-7,CASSQGTGPSSKQYF,TGCGCCAGCAGCCAAGGGACAGGGCCCTCGTCGAAGCAGTACTTC
TRBV27,.,15,.,TRBJ1-1,CASSAGDSLGTEAFF,TGTGCCAGCAGCGCAGGGGACTCTCTAGGGACTGAAGCTTTCTTT
TRBV14,TRBD1,11,.,TRBJ2-7,CASSQGTGQYF,TGTGCCAGCAGCCAGGGGACAGGGCAGTACTTC
TRBV6-5,TRBD1,14,.,TRBJ1-5,CASTTGGSRQPQHF,TGTGCCAGCACAACAGGGGGTAGTAGGCAGCCCCAGCATTTT